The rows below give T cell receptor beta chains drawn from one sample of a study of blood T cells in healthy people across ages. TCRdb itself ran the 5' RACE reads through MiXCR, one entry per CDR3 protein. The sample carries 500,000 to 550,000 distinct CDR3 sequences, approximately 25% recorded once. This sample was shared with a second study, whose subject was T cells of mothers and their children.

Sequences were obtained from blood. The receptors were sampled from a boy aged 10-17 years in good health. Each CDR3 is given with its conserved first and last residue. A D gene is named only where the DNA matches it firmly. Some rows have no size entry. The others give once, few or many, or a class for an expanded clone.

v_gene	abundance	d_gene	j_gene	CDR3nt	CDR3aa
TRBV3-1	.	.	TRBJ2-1	TGTGCCAGCAGCCAAGAGAGCGGTTACAATGAGCAGTTCTTC	CASSQESGYNEQFF
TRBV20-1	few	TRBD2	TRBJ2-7	TGCAGTGCTAGAGATCAAGGCGGGAGTGGCGAGCAGTACTTC	CSARDQGGSGEQYF
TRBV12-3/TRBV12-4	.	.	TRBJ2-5	TGTGCCACCCGAAAGATAGAGACCCAGTACTTC	CATRKIETQYF
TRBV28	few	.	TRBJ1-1	TGTGCCAGCAGCATCTCGTGGGACACTGAAGCTTTCTTT	CASSISWDTEAFF
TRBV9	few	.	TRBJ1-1	TGTGCCAGCAACAGGGCCGTGGACACTGAAGCTTTCTTT	CASNRAVDTEAFF
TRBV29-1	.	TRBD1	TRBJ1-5	TGCAGCGTTGGTGAGGGGGCAGGCTTTGACCAGCCCCAGCATTTT	CSVGEGAGFDQPQHF
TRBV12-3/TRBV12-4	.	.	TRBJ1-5	TGTGCCAGCAGTTTCCAGGGGAGCAATCAGCCCCAGCATTTT	CASSFQGSNQPQHF
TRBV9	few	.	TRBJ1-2	TGTGCCAGCAGCGGCGATGGGGGCTACACCTTC	CASSGDGGYTF
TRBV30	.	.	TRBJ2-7	TGTGCCTGGAGTGCCTATACCTACGAGCAGTACTTC	CAWSAYTYEQYF
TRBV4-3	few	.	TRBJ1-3	TGCGCCAGCAGCCCAGATTCGGGCCCTGGAAACACCATATATTTT	CASSPDSGPGNTIYF
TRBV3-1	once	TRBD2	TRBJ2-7	TGTGCCAGCAGCCAAGGGGTGCTAGCGGGAGTTTACGAGCAGTACTTC	CASSQGVLAGVYEQYF
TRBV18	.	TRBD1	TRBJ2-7	TGTGCCAGCTCACCAGCCGGGACAGGGGTTGCCTACGAGCAGTACTTC	CASSPAGTGVAYEQYF
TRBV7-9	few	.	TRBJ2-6	TGTGCCAGCAGCTTATATGGCACCTACTCTGGGGCCAACGTCCTGACTTTC	CASSLYGTYSGANVLTF
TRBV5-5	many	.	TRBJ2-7	TGTGCCAGCAGCGGGCGCCGGGACGCACACCGCTCCTACGAGCAGTACTTC	CASSGRRDAHRSYEQYF
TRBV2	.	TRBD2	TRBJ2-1	TGTGCCAGCAGTGAAGCAGGAGTAGGAACTAGCGGATACAATGAGCAGTTCTTC	CASSEAGVGTSGYNEQFF
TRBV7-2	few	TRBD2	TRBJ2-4	TGTGCCAGCAGCTTAGCCTGGCGGGAGAGCATTCAGTACTTC	CASSLAWRESIQYF
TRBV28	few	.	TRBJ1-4	TGTGCCAGCAGTTTACCGGGATTGGCGGCGGGCGAAAAACTGTTTTTT	CASSLPGLAAGEKLFF
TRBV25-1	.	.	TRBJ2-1	TGTGCCAGCAGTGAATCGGGAGAGGGGAAACATGAGCAGTTCTTC	CASSESGEGKHEQFF
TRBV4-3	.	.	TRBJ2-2	TGCGCCAGCAGCCAATATAAGGGGTCCGACACCGGGGAGCTGTTTTTT	CASSQYKGSDTGELFF
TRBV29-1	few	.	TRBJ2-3	TGCAGCGTTTTGGGGGTATCCTCAGATACGCAGTATTTT	CSVLGVSSDTQYF
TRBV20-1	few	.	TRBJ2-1	TGCAGTGCTAGACCCCTTAGCGTCGGTATATACAATGAGCAGTTCTTC	CSARPLSVGIYNEQFF
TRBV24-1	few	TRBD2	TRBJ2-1	TGTGCCACCAGTGATTGGCTAGCGGGAGACAATGAGCAGTTCTTC	CATSDWLAGDNEQFF
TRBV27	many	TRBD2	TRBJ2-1	TGTGCCAGCAGTCCGGGGACTAGCGGGAGAAATGAGCAGTTCTTC	CASSPGTSGRNEQFF
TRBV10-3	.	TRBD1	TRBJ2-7	TGTGCCATCAGTGATTGGGACAGGGATTTCTACGAGCAGTACTTC	CAISDWDRDFYEQYF
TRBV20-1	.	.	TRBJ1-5	TGCAGTGCCCGTGGGGGGGTAGGGAGCAATCAGCCCCAGCATTTT	CSARGGVGSNQPQHF
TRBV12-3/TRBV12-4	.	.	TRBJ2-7	TGTGCCAGCAGCCTTCAGTCTGGCGAGCAGTACTTC	CASSLQSGEQYF
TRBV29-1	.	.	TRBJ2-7	TGCAGCGGTGCCTGGGGGGAGAACTACGAGCAGTACTTC	CSGAWGENYEQYF
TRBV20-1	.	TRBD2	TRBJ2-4	TGCAGTGCTGGAGACACTAGCGGGAGAATGGGCAAAAACATTCAGTACTTC	CSAGDTSGRMGKNIQYF
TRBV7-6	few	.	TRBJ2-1	TGTGCCAGCAGCTTATTAACGGGAACGCGGAACAATGAGCAGTTCTTC	CASSLLTGTRNNEQFF
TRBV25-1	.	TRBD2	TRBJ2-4	TGTGCCAGCAGTGAAACGGGACTAGCGGGGGGGCAAAACATTCAGTACTTC	CASSETGLAGGQNIQYF
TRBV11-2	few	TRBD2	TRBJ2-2	TGTGCCAGCAGCCGTTTAGCGGGAGAAGTCACCGGGGAGCTGTTTTTT	CASSRLAGEVTGELFF
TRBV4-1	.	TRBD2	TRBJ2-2	TGCGCCAGCAGTCGGACTAGCGGTCTGAACACCGGGGAGCTGTTTTTT	CASSRTSGLNTGELFF
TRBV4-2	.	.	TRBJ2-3	TGTGCCAGCAGCCAAGAATTTCGGTATTACAGGGAGCCGGCAGATACGCAGTATTTT	CASSQEFRYYREPADTQYF
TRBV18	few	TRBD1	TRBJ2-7	TGTGCCAGCTCACCTGAGGACAGGGGGCAATACGAGCAGTACTTC	CASSPEDRGQYEQYF
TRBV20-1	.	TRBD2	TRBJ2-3	TGCAGTGCTAGAGTTATAGCGGGGCGGGGTAGCACAGATACGCAGTGTTTT	CSARVIAGRGSTDTQCF
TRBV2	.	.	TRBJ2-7	TGTGCCAGCAGTGAAAGGATTTCCTACGAGCAGTACTTC	CASSERISYEQYF
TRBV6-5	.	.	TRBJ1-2	TGTGCCAGCAGTTACTCGAAGAGGACCGGCGGGGGTGGTGGCTACACCTTC	CASSYSKRTGGGGGYTF
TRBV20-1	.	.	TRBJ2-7	TGCAGTGCTAGAAACCCTGGGACCTACGAGCAGTACTTC	CSARNPGTYEQYF
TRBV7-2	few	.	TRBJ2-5	TGTGCCAGCAGCTTGGGGGTGCCTTGGGGGGAAGAGACCCAGTACTTC	CASSLGVPWGEETQYF
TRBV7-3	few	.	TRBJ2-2	TGTGCCAGCAGTTCGTCCGGGACGGATATGAACACCGGGGAGCTGTTTTTT	CASSSSGTDMNTGELFF
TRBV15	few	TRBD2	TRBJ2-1	TGTGCCACCAGCAGAGATCGGGGGGGGCGGGAGCAGTTCTTC	CATSRDRGGREQFF
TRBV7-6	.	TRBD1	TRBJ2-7	TGTGCCAGCAGGATAGGGACAGGATCCTCCTACGAGCAGTACTTC	CASRIGTGSSYEQYF
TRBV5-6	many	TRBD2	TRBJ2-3	TGTGCCAGCAGCTCGGGACTAGGGGCAGATACGCAGTATTTT	CASSSGLGADTQYF
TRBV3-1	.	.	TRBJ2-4	TGTGCCAGCAGCCAAGAGACTCGGGGCTCGGACAAAAACATTCAGTACTTC	CASSQETRGSDKNIQYF